This TCR beta chain was sequenced during a study of T-cell reconstitution after alpha-beta-depleted transplantation in children. Unique molecular identifiers were built into the TCRbeta library. TCRdb reprocessed the PCR reads via MiXCR and lists one record per CDR3 protein. In the table there are 200,000 to 300,000 distinct CDR3 sequences, 12% of which are singletons. The CDR3 spans 17 residues. CDR1 and CDR2 from the germline V gene are SGHRS and YFSETQ. V lost 5 bases, J lost 1 base, and 18 bases lay in between. This clonotype showed up many times. The sequencing here drew on PBMCs from the stem cell graft donor, taken from the stem cell graft. This chain uses TRBV5-1 with TRBJ2-2, with D perhaps matching TRBD2 (7 bases). The TCR originated in a human donor who donated a stem cell graft to a child with acute lymphoblastic leukemia. CDR3 DNA: TGCGCCAGCAGTGCGGGGGCTACGAGCGGGAACACCGGGGAGCTGTTTTTT. Protein sequence: CASSAGATSGNTGELFF.